This T cell receptor beta chain was retrieved from a study of PD-L1 blockade in urothelial cancer. About the research overall: Blood was evaluated 3 weeks (second dose) and 6 weeks after therapy began. T cell content in blood samples showed a median of 141,255.

Patients had locally advanced or metastatic urothelial carcinoma. Germline V gene sequence: CDR1 SGDLS, CDR2 YYNGEE. This CDR3 has 14 amino acids. V lost 1 base and J lost 6, with 14 bases in between. The method was immunoSEQ multiplex PCR; TCRdb's version includes in-frame clones alone and lacks a portion of them. The sample holds about 39,000 clones, roughly 89% seen once. The sample in question was PBMCs, obtained around atezolizumab (anti-PD-L1) treatment. This sequence originates from a man between 60 and 75 years old with urothelial cancer. V usage is TRBV9 and J usage is TRBJ2-7; possibly TRBD1 for D (6 bases). The DNA for the CDR3 is TGTGCCAGCAGCGTAAAGGAGGAAGGGGGCGAGCAGTACTTC. Amino acids: CASSVKEEGGEQYF. Filled out from reference TRBV9 and TRBJ2-7, the complete variable domain reads DSGVTQTPKHLITATGQRVTLRCSPRSGDLSVYWYQQSLDQGLQFLIQYYNGEERAKGNILERFSAQQFPDLHSELNLSSLELGDSALYFCASSVKEEGGEQYFGPGTRLTVT.